This record concerns one T cell receptor beta chain sequence. Its antigen remains unknown. Looked up from germline, CDR1 is SQVTM and CDR2 is ANQGSEA. This CDR3 contains 13 residues. Trimming cost V 5 bases and J 1 base, with 11 bases left between them. The data are from a study of T cell repertoires in cytomegalovirus infection. Turning to the study itself: In public TCR beta signatures, there were indications of both CMV infection and matching HLA type.

Findings and limits, study-wide: HLA-C-restricted, CMV-specific TCR beta clonotypes were dominant ex vivo. CMV carriers with the relevant HLA were identified by cumulative public TCR beta family frequency.

MiXCR, applied by TCRdb to the reads, yields one record per CDR3 protein. The sample lists around 100,000 distinct CDR3 sequences; roughly 9.1% were seen once. This receptor was identified in a human donor in good health (CMV status not recorded). Some clones in this sample may be carry-over from other donors' samples. Sequences were obtained from PBMCs, sequenced either directly or after in vitro stimulation (not recorded which). The rearrangement links TRBV29-1 to TRBJ1-1; D not certain. Here the CDR3 DNA reads TGCAGCGTTAGCAGAAACTCGAACACTGAAGCTTTCTTT. It encodes CSVSRNSNTEAFF.